This TCR beta chain was sequenced for a study of shared clonotypes between healthy human individuals. The protocol was immunoSEQ multiplex PCR, while the TCRdb copy is restricted to in-frame clones and leaves out a portion. The table records 1.5 million to 1.9 million clones, approximately 98% of them present only once. J gave up 9 bases and V 4 bases, and 8 bases lay outside the gene matches. Germline values: CDR1 SGDLS, CDR2 YYNGEE. The CDR3 has 14 amino acids. The TCR originated in a man aged 25-45 years in good health. J is TRBJ2-1 and V is TRBV9; 9 bases align to TRBD2. The source material was naive CD4+ T cells sorted from blood. Subset of the sample: CD45RA+ positively selected. CDR3 sequence reads: CASSPQVAGVEQFF. The DNA of the CDR3 is TGTGCCAGCAGCCCCCAAGTAGCGGGAGTTGAGCAGTTCTTC.